Many counts were recorded for the clone carrying this T cell receptor beta chain. The CDR3 is 18 residues long. Germline assignment: CDR1 KGHDR and CDR2 SFDVKD. The trim removed 4 bases at V and 4 bases at J, leaving 15 bases unmatched. The data were obtained in a study of spatial heterogeneity in lung cancer. Study at large: Alpha-chain sequences were detected in numbers that were consistently lower than beta-chain sequences.

TCRdb reprocessed the 5' RACE reads with MiXCR, giving one entry per CDR3 protein. The sample lists 60,000 to 80,000 distinct CDR3 sequences; 13% were seen once. Time point meaning: sample taken at primary tumor resection. Tumor, nontumor lung or frozen PBMC supplied whole RNA, sequenced without sorting. This TCR was sampled from a male donor with early-stage non-small cell lung cancer. Material: PBMCs, obtained at surgery. The chain combines TRBV24-1 with TRBJ2-1; 7 bases agree with TRBD2. CDR3 residues: CATSDDGERDNLYNEQFF. The CDR3 DNA reads TGTGCCACCAGTGACGACGGGGAGCGGGATAACCTTTACAATGAGCAGTTCTTC.